This T cell receptor (beta chain) stems from a study of blood T cells in healthy people across ages. General study points: Diversity was higher, and naive CD4+ cells more numerous, in long-lived donors than in aged donors.

CDR1 is MGHRA, CDR2 YSYEKL, per germline. There are 17 residues in the CDR3. V dropped 2 bases and J dropped 6; count of bases not matched to a gene: 11. Primers used in a second PCR of roughly 6 to 11 cycles were a sample-barcoded 5' primer and a J-beta primer mix. TCRdb re-analysed the 5' RACE reads in MiXCR, keeping a single row per CDR3 protein. Of around 990,000 distinct CDR3 sequences in the sample, under 40% are singletons; the top ten hold about an eighth. This clonotype was seen more than once but under ten times. Its antigen is undetermined. Sample: blood. J is TRBJ1-5 and V is TRBV4-1, with 9 bases aligning to TRBD1. The receptor's source is a man in his late teens or twenties in good health. CDR3 nucleotide sequence: TGCGCCAGCAGCCAACCTGACCGGGACAGGGAATTTCAGCCCCAGCATTTT. It codes for CASSQPDRDREFQPQHF.